This entry features one TCR beta chain sequence. The antigen is unknown. These data originate in a study of T cell responses to AZD1222 COVID-19 vaccine. Study findings and constraints: Vaccination with two AZD1222 doses was followed by a rise in Spike-specific TCR breadth and depth. It was only after the peak T cell response that any repertoires were sampled.

The method was immunoSEQ multiplex PCR; TCRdb's version includes in-frame clones alone and lacks a portion of them. Of 160,000 or so clones detected, 87% appear once; the ten largest clones hold roughly 10%. CDR1 SNHLY and CDR2 FYNNEI come from the germline V gene. V was pared by 8 bases and J by 1 base, with 6 bases of the junction left unmatched. The CDR3 length is 15 residues. Sequencing was performed on peripheral blood, taken 28 days after the second AZD1222 dose. The sequence derives from an adult who received the AZD1222 COVID-19 vaccine. The rearrangement uses TRBV2 and TRBJ1-1; 11 bases agree with TRBD1. CDR3 sequence (DNA): TGTGCCAGCGTTCGGGACAGGGGGGCGAACACTGAAGCTTTCTTT. This gives the protein CASVRDRGANTEAFF.